This TCR beta chain was sequenced for a study of blood T cell repertoires in COVID-19. Study-wide context: Some COVID-19 samples were acute and others convalescent; all came from the United States, Italy and Spain. From T cells, B-cell-depleted T cells, or PBMCs came the material, which was cDNA or gDNA.

In the source study's methods: Reference gene primer amplification yielded estimated nucleated cell counts. Assay: immunoSEQ multiplex PCR; the TCRdb copy retains only in-frame clones and omits some. That table is the source of V, J and clone size, and D and trimming were worked out from the DNA. The table lists around 94,000 clones, approximately 86% of them singletons, with 1.5% to 2% in the top ten. This CDR3 has 13 amino acids. In germline, CDR1 is LNHDA, CDR2 SQIVND (reference sequence). Trimming took 5 bases from V and 5 from J, leaving 13 bases between them. The chain employs TRBV19 and TRBJ2-7; tentative D call: TRBD2 (5 bases). The sequenced sample was peripheral blood. The sequence was collected from a man older than 75 with acute or convalescent COVID-19. The DNA of the CDR3 is TGTGCCAGTAGTCTGACCGTGCGGGACGAGCAGTACTTC. This sequence encodes CASSLTVRDEQYF.